This T cell receptor (beta chain) was captured by sequencing in a study of human T cells and chemical hapten exposure. Study information: Women made up most patients, who had alopecia areata, totalis or universalis.

Germline lookup yields CDR1 SGHVS and CDR2 FQNEAQ. V lost 4 bases to trimming and J lost 14 bases; unmatched junction nucleotides: 10. This CDR3 comprises 13 residues. This clonotype has ten or more counts. Its antigen is not known. Overall study findings and caveats: Controls formed significantly fewer large CDR3 similarity clusters than expanded TCRs did.

Documented time point: pre-sensitization, week 0. Treatment denoted: therapeutic diphenylcyclopropenone sensitization with weekly scalp DPC. The study drew its donors from alopecia patients who were 18 to 70 years old and suitable for DPC. Original processing notes: A per-sample median of roughly 91,000 TCRs was observed, with a range of about 20,000 to 750,000. Each CDR3 protein is one row after TCRdb ran MiXCR on the RACE reads. It is TCRdb's table, rather than the study itself, that gives the V and J calls and clone size. The sample lists 60,000 to 75,000 distinct CDR3 sequences, 5.5% to 7.5% seen once, with approximately 1.7% in the top ten.

This TCR was sampled from a woman in her twenties or thirties with alopecia areata. Some clones in this sample may be carry-over from other donors' samples. The chain is built from TRBV7-8 and TRBJ2-4, with 8 nucleotides matching TRBD2. The sample in question was whole blood, obtained in connection with sensitization to the hapten diphenylcyclopropenone (DPC). The DNA for the CDR3 is TGTGCCAGCAGCTCGACGGGACTAGGTATGGAGTACTTC. It translates to CASSSTGLGMEYF.